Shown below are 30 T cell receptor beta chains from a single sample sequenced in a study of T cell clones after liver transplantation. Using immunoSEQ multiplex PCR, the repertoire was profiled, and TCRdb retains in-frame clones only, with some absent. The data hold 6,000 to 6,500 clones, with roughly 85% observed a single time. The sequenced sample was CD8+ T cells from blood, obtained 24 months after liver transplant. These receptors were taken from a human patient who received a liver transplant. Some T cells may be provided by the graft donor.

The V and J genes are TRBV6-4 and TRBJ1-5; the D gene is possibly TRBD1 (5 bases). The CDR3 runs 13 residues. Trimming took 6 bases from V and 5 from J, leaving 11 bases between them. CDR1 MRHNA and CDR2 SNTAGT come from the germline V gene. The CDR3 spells CASSARAHQPQHF. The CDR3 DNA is TGTGCCAGCAGCGCCAGGGCTCATCAGCCCCAGCATTTT.

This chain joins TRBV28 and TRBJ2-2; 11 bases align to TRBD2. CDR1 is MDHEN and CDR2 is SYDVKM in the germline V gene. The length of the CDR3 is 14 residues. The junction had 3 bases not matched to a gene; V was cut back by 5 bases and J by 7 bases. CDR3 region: CASSPGTSGGELFF. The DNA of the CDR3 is TGTGCCAGCAGTCCCGGGACTAGCGGCGGGGAGCTGTTTTTT.

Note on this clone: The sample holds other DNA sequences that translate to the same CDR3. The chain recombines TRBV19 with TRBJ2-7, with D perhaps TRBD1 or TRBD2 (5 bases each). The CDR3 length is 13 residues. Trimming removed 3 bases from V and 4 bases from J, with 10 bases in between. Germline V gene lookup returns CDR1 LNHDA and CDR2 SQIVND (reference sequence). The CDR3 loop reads CASSIEGRYEQYF. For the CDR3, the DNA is TGTGCCAGTAGTATTGAGGGGCGGTACGAGCAGTACTTC.

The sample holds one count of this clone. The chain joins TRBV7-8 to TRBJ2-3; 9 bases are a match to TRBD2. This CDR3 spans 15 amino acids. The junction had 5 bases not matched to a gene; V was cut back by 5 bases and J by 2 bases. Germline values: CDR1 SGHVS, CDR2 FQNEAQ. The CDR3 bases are TGTGCCAGCAGCGTAGGACTAGCGACCACAGATACGCAGTATTTT. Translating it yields CASSVGLATTDTQYF. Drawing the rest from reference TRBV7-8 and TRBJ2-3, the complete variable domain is GAGVSQSPRYKVAKRGQDVALRCDPISGHVSLFWYQQALGQGPEFLTYFQNEAQLDKSGLPSDRFFAERPEGSVSTLKIQRTQQEDSAVYLCASSVGLATTDTQYFGPGTRLTVL.

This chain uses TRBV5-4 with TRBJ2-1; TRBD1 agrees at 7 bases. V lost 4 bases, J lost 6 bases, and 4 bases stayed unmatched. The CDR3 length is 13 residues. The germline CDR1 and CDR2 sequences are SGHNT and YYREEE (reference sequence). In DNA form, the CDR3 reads TGTGCCAGCAGCCCGGACAGGAGCAATGAGCAGTTCTTC. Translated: CASSPDRSNEQFF.

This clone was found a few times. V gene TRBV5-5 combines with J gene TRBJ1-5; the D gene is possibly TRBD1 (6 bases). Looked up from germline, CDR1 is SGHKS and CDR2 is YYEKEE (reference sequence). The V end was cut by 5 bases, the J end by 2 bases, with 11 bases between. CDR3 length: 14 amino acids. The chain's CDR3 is CASRPGVGNQPQHF. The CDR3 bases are TGTGCCAGCAGACCAGGGGTGGGCAATCAGCCCCAGCATTTT.

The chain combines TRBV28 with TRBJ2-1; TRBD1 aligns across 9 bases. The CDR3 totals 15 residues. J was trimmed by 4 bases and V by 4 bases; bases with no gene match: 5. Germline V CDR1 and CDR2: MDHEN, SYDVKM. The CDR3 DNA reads TGTGCCAGCAGTTACAGGGGGCGGATGTACAATGAGCAGTTCTTC. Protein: CASSYRGRMYNEQFF.

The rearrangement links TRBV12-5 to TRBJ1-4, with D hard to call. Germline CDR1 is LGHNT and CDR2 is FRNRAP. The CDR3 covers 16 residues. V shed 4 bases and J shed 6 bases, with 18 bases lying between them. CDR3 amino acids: CASGYLAVPLDEKLFF. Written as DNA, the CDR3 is TGTGCTAGTGGTTACCTAGCGGTACCCTTGGATGAAAAACTGTTTTTT.

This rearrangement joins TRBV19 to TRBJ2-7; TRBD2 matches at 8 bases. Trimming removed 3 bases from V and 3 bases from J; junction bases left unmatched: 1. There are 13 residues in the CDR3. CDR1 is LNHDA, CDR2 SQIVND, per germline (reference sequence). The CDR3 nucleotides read TGTGCCAGTAGTATGGGACTAGACTACGAGCAGTACTTC. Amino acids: CASSMGLDYEQYF. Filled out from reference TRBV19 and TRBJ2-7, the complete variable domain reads DGGITQSPKYLFRKEGQNVTLSCEQNLNHDAMYWYRQDPGQGLRLIYYSQIVNDFQKGDIAEGYSVSREKKESFPLTVTSAQKNPTAFYLCASSMGLDYEQYFGPGTRLTVT.

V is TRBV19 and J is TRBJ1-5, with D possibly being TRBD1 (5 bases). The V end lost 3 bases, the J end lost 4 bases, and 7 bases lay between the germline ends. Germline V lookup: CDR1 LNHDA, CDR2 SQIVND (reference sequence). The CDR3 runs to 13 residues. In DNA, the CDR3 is TGTGCCAGTAGTATGGGGGGTAATCAGCCCCAGCATTTT. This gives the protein CASSMGGNQPQHF.

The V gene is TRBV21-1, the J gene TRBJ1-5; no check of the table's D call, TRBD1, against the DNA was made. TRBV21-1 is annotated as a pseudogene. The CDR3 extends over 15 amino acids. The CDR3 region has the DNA TGTGCCAGCAGCCCCTGGACAGGGGGCAGTCAGCCCCAGCATTTT. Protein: CASSPWTGGSQPQHF.

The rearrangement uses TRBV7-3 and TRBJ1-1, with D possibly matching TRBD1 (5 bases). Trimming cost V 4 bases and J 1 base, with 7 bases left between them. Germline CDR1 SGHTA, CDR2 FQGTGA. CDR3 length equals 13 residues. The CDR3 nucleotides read TGTGCCAGCAGCTCACAGGAGAACACTGAAGCTTTCTTT. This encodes CASSSQENTEAFF.

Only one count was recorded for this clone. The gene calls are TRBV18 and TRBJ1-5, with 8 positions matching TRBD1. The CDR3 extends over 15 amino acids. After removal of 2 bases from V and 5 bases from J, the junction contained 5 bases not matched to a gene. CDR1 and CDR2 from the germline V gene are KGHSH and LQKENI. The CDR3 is CASSPETGADQPQHF. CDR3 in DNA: TGTGCCAGCTCACCAGAGACAGGGGCCGATCAGCCCCAGCATTTT.

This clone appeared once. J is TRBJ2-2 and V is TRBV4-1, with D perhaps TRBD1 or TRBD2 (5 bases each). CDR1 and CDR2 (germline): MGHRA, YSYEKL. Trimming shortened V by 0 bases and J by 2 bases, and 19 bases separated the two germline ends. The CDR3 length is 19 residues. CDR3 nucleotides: TGCGCCAGCAGCCAAGATCGTTACAGGTTGAGGGGTAACACCGGGGAGCTGTTTTTT. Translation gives CASSQDRYRLRGNTGELFF.

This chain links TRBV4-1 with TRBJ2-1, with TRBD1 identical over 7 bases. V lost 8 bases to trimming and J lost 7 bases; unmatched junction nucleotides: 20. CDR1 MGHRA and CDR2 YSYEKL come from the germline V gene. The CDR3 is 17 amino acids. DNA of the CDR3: TGCGCCAGCGGGACCTTAATAGACAGGGTAGATTCGAATGAGCAGTTCTTC. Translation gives CASGTLIDRVDSNEQFF.

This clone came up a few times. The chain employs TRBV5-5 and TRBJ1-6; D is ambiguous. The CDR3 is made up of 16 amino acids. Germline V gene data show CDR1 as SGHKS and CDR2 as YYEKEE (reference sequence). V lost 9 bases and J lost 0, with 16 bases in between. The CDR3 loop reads CATAQVLSSYNSPLHF. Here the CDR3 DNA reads TGTGCCACCGCTCAAGTTCTAAGCTCCTATAATTCACCCCTCCACTTT.

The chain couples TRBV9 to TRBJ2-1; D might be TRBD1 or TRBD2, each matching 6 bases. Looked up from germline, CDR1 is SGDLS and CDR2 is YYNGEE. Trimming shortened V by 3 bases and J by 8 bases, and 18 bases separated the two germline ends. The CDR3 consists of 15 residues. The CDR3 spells CASSEGGRGIDEQFF. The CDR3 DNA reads TGTGCCAGCAGCGAGGGAGGCAGGGGAATCGATGAGCAGTTCTTC.

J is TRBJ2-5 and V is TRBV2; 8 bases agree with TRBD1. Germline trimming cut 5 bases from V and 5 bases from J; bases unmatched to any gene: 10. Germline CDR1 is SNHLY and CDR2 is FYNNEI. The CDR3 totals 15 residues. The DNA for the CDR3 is TGTGCCAGCAGTTCCCCCACAGGGGGTCGGGAGACCCAGTACTTC. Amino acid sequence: CASSSPTGGRETQYF. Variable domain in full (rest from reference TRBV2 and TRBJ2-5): EPEVTQTPSHQVTQMGQEVILRCVPISNHLYFYWYRQILGQKVEFLVSFYNNEISEKSEIFDDQFSVERPDGSNFTLKIRSTKLEDSAMYFCASSSPTGGRETQYFGPGTRLLVL.

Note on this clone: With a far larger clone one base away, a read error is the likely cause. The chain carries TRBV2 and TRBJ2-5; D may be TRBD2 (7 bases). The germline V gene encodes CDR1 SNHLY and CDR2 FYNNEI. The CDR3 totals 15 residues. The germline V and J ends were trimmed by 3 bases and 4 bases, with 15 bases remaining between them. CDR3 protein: CASSEGRGGPETQYF. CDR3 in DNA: TGTGCCAGCAGTGAGGGGAGGGGGGGCCCAGAGACCCAGTACTTC.

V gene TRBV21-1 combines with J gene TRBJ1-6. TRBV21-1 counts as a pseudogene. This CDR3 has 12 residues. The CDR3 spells CASSNGPAPLHF. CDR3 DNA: TGTGCCAGCAGCAACGGACCGGCACCCCTCCACTTT.

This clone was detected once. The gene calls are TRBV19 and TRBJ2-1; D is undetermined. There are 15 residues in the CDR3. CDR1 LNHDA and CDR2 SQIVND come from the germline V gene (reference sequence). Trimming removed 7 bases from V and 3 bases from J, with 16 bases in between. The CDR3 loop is CASTADPNRYNEQFF. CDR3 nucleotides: TGTGCCAGTACCGCGGACCCCAACCGCTACAATGAGCAGTTCTTC.

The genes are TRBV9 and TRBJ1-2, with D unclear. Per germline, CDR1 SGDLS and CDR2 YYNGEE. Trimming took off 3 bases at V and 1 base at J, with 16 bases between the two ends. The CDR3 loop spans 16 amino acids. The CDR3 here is CASSGAATVFNYGYTF. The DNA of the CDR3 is TGTGCCAGCAGCGGGGCAGCGACGGTTTTTAACTATGGCTACACCTTC.

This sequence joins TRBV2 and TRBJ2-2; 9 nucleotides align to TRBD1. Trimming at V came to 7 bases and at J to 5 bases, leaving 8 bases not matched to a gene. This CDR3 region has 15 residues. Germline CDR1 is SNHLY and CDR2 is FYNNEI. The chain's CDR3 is CASTRGQGRTGELFF. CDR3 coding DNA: TGTGCCAGCACCAGAGGACAGGGGAGGACCGGGGAGCTGTTTTTT.

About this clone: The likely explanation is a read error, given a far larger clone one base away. The CDR3 bases are TGTGCCAGCAGTTTCGGCACCGGGACGGGGAACTATGGCTACACCTTC. Residues: CASSFGTGTGNYGYTF. The chain joins TRBV6-5 to TRBJ1-2; D is possibly TRBD1 (5 bases). Trimming cost V 4 bases and J 2 bases, with 17 bases left between them. CDR3 length equals 16 residues. Germline loops: CDR1 MNHEY, CDR2 SVGAGI.

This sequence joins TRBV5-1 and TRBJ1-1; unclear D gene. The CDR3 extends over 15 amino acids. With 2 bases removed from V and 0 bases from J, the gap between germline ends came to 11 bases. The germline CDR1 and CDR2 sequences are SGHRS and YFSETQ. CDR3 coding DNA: TGCGCCAGCAGCTTTGGGAGTTATATGAACACTGAAGCTTTCTTT. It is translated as CASSFGSYMNTEAFF.

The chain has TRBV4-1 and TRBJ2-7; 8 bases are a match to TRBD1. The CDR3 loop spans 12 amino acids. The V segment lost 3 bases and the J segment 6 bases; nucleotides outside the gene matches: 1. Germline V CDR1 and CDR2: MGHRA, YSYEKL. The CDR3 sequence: CASSQTGAEQYF. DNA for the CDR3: TGCGCCAGCAGCCAGACAGGGGCCGAGCAGTACTTC.

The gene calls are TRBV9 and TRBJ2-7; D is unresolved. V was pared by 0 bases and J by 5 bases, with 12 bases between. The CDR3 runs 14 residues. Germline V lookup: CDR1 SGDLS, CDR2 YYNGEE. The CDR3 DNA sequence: TGTGCCAGCAGCGTAGGCAGGTCCTCTCACGAGCAGTACTTC. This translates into CASSVGRSSHEQYF.

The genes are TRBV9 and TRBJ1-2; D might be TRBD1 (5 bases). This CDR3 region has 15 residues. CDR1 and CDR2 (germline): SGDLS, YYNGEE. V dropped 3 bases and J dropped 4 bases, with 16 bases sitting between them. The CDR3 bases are TGTGCCAGCAGCGCCAATCAGGGAGAACCCTATGGCTACACCTTC. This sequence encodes CASSANQGEPYGYTF.

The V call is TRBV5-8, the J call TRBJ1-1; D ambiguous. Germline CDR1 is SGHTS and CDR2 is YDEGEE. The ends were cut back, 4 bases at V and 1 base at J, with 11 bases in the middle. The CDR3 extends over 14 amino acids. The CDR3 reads CASSQELPNTEAFF. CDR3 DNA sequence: TGTGCCAGCAGCCAAGAACTGCCGAACACTGAAGCTTTCTTT.

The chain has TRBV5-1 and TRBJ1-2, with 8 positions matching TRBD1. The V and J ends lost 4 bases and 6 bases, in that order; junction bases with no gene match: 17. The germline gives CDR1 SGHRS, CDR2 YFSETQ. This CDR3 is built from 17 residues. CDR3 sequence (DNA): TGCGCCAGCAGCGTTATCGATCAGGGGGCGCCTATTGATGGCTACACCTTC. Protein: CASSVIDQGAPIDGYTF.